The T cell receptor (beta chain) under discussion was sequenced for a study of blood T cell repertoires in COVID-19. About the study: Some COVID-19 samples were acute and others convalescent; all came from the United States, Italy and Spain. From T cells, B-cell-depleted T cells, or PBMCs came the material, which was cDNA or gDNA.

The table lists this clone with a count of one. No DNA is shown, since the ends of the CDR3 on it are uncertain; the CDR3 is the one TCRdb lists. Original methodology: Amplification of reference gene primers was used by the study to estimate nucleated cell counts. Sequencing was performed with immunoSEQ multiplex PCR; in TCRdb, only in-frame clones are kept and a portion is missing. V, J and clone size are taken as reported in that table, and D and trimming were inferred from the DNA itself. This sample has 40,000 to 45,000 clones, with 90% to 95% found just once. The source of this sequence is a human donor in a cohort sampled during active COVID-19. Input material: peripheral blood.

This CDR3 reads CASSKWGQGAYEQYF. The rearrangement links TRBV21-1 to TRBJ2-7; the D call in the table, TRBD1, was not verified against the DNA. TRBV21-1 is a recognized pseudogene. The CDR3 numbers 15 amino acids, ends counted.